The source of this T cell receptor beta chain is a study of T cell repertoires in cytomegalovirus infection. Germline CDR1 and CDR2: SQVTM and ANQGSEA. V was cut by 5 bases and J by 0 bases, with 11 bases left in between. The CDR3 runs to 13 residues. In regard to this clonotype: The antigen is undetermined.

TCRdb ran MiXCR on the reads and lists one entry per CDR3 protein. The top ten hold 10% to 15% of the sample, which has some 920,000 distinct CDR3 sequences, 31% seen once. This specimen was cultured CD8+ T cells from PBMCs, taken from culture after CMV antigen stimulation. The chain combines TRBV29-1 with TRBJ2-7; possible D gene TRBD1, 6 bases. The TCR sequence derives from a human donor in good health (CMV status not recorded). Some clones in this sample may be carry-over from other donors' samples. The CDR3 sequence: CSVRQANSYEQYF. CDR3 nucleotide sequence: TGCAGCGTTAGACAGGCCAACTCCTACGAGCAGTACTTC.